The T cell receptor (beta chain) described here comes from a study of tumor-infiltrating lymphocytes in primary liver carcinoma. Researchers generated TCR beta cDNA from approximately 520 ng of total RNA, relying on a constant-region primer. Generation of the TCR beta libraries relied on three nested multiplex PCR rounds using slightly modified ARM-PCR. Researchers ran the first two PCR rounds for approximately 10 cycles each with TRBV1-TRBV30 forward primers and a C-beta reverse primer. Each CDR3 protein gets one entry after TCRdb re-called the multiplex PCR reads with MiXCR. This table holds about 200,000 distinct CDR3 sequences, 85% found once. The table lists this clonotype with a count of one. Its specificity is not known. The CDR3 carries no conserved terminal phenylalanine or tryptophan, so it likely arises from a read error. There are 15 residues in the CDR3. In germline, CDR1 is SGHAT, CDR2 FQNNGV.

The study's findings and limits: Tumor samples exhibited a significantly greater top-250-clone fraction than blood samples (p = 0.039). Detection in all five tumor regions applied to only about 7-24% of top clones.

Without any cell sorting, roughly 17-31 mg of bulk tissue yielded co-extracted RNA and DNA. Sequences were obtained from tumor tissue from primary liver carcinoma. The sequence was collected from a man aged 35 to 55 with primary liver carcinoma and hepatitis B virus infection. The rearrangement uses TRBV11-2 and TRBJ2-6; TRBD2 is a possible D gene (5 bases). CDR3 coding DNA: TGTACCACCCAGCGGCCGCACTCTGGGGCCAACGTCCTGACTTGC. Encoded protein: CTTQRPHSGANVLTC.